What follows are 21 T cell receptor beta chains derived from one specimen sequenced in a study of cytotoxic CD8 clonotypes in ibrutinib-treated CLL (dated by TCRdb to 2020 to 2022). The time point label on this specimen signifies: around 25 months on ibrutinib. Libraries were prepared through the immunoSEQ multiplex PCR assay. Drawn from immuneACCESS, this table holds only the in-frame rearrangements with V and J called that TCRdb kept. Clones are partly lost; checked studies trace under half to an unresolved V gene and leave the rest unexplained. Counted in this sample were about 92,000 clones; roughly three quarters of them appeared once. About 26% of the sample is held by the ten biggest clonotypes. This specimen was PBMCs, taken after 24 months of ibrutinib treatment. The receptor source for this set is a human donor with chronic lymphocytic leukemia.

This clone was counted a single time. V usage is TRBV11-1 and J usage is TRBJ1-6, with D unclear. V was clipped by 1 base and J by 7 bases, with 11 bases between them. The length of the CDR3 is 15 residues. Germline CDR1 reads SGHAT; CDR2 reads FQDESV (reference sequence). The CDR3: CASSLEGGRNSPLHF. The CDR3 nucleotides are TGTGCCAGCAGCTTAGAAGGCGGCCGGAATTCACCCCTCCACTTT.

This chain links TRBV9 with TRBJ2-7, with D hard to call. Trimming took 0 bases from V and 4 from J, leaving 14 bases between them. This CDR3 has 15 amino acids. Germline CDR1 is SGDLS and CDR2 is YYNGEE. The CDR3 reads CASSVAHEGRYEQYF. The CDR3 nucleotides are TGTGCCAGCAGCGTAGCCCACGAAGGTAGATACGAGCAGTACTTC.

This clone came up once. The chain uses TRBV7-2 and TRBJ1-2; tentative D call: TRBD1 (5 bases). In germline, CDR1 is SGHTA, CDR2 FQGNSA. V dropped 4 bases and J dropped 5 bases, with 11 bases sitting between them. This CDR3 is 13 amino acids long. The chain's CDR3 is CASSSGARYGYTF. DNA for the CDR3: TGTGCCAGCAGCTCCGGGGCCAGATATGGCTACACCTTC.

The rearrangement links TRBV18 to TRBJ2-1; TRBD2 matches 13 bases. Per the germline V gene, CDR1 is KGHSH and CDR2 is LQKENI. This CDR3 has 17 amino acids. Unmatched junction bases numbered 6, after V lost 3 bases and J lost 4 bases. CDR3: CASSPLGLAGVYNEQFF. CDR3 coding DNA: TGTGCCAGCTCACCCCTCGGACTAGCGGGAGTTTACAATGAGCAGTTCTTC.

The chain links TRBV28 to TRBJ2-7; D possibly matches TRBD1 or TRBD2 (6 bases each). Germline CDR1 MDHEN, CDR2 SYDVKM. The length of the CDR3 is 14 residues. V lost 3 bases to trimming and J lost 3 bases, with 12 bases between them. Here the CDR3 reads CASSFRGGGYEQYF. The CDR3 DNA reads TGTGCCAGCAGTTTTCGAGGGGGAGGCTACGAGCAGTACTTC.

The rearrangement joins TRBV7-2 to TRBJ1-4; tentative D call: TRBD1 (6 bases). This CDR3 has 16 residues. With 3 bases removed from V and 5 bases from J, the gap between germline ends came to 16 bases. The germline CDR1 and CDR2 sequences are SGHTA and FQGNSA. The CDR3 bases are TGTGCCAGCAGCTTTGGCCCTCCGGGGACAAATGAAAAACTGTTTTTT. Amino acid sequence: CASSFGPPGTNEKLFF.

This clone was seen more than once but under ten times. The rearrangement uses TRBV23-1 and TRBJ1-1; unclear D gene. TRBV23-1 is reported as an ORF; its role is uncertain. The CDR3 runs 13 residues. V lost 6 bases and J lost 1, with 9 bases in between. DNA of the CDR3: TGCGCCAGCAGCCCCGCTCAGAACACTGAAGCTTTCTTT. It specifies CASSPAQNTEAFF.

Concerning this clone itself: The same CDR3 can be traced to other DNA sequences in this sample. V gene TRBV9 combines with J gene TRBJ2-1, with 7 bases identical to TRBD2. This CDR3 spans 15 amino acids. Losses at the gene ends were 0 bases for V and 2 bases for J; bases not matched to a gene: 2. The V gene's germline CDR1 is SGDLS and CDR2 YYNGEE. The CDR3 DNA reads as TGTGCCAGCAGCGTAGGCGGGAGAACCTACAATGAGCAGTTCTTC. Protein: CASSVGGRTYNEQFF.

Worth noting for this clone: Sequence at one end of the junction differs from germline and may be a read error. The sample holds other DNA sequences that translate to the same CDR3. The chain couples TRBV4-1 to TRBJ1-1, with 9 nucleotides matching TRBD1. This CDR3 is 17 amino acids long. The germline V gene encodes CDR1 MGHRA and CDR2 YSYEKL. The CDR3 nucleotides read TGCGCTAGCAGCCAAGATCGACGTGTACAGGGGGCGGCTGAAGCTTTCTTT. It is translated as CASSQDRRVQGAAEAFF.

Comments on this clone: Other DNA sequences in the sample encode the same CDR3. The chain couples TRBV6-1 to TRBJ1-4; 7 positions match TRBD1. The CDR3 totals 16 residues. V lost 4 bases to trimming and J lost 2 bases; unmatched junction nucleotides: 7. The germline V gene has CDR1 MNHNS and CDR2 SASEGT. For the CDR3, the DNA is TGTGCCAGCAGTGTCCGACAGGGCGCGACTAATGAAAAACTGTTTTTT. Amino acid sequence: CASSVRQGATNEKLFF.

The V and J genes are TRBV27 and TRBJ2-2; D uncertain. Germline CDR1 MNHEY, CDR2 SMNVEV (reference sequence). The CDR3 runs 12 residues. The V end was cut by 6 bases, the J end by 5 bases, with 7 bases between. In DNA, the CDR3 is TGTGCCAGCAGGCAAACTACCGGGGAGCTGTTTTTT. It translates to CASRQTTGELFF.

V usage is TRBV6-6 and J usage is TRBJ2-5; a possible D gene is TRBD2 (6 bases). Germline V CDR1 and CDR2: MNHNY, SVGAGI (reference sequence). The V end lost 7 bases, the J end lost 4 bases, and 13 bases lay between the germline ends. The CDR3 consists of 13 residues. The CDR3, as DNA: TGTGCCAGCACCGGAGGGGCGAGAGAGACCCAGTACTTC. Encoded protein: CASTGGARETQYF.

This chain connects TRBV4-3 to TRBJ1-1; no firm D call. Germline V CDR1 and CDR2: LGHNA, YSLEER. V lost 0 bases and J 0 bases, leaving 5 bases between the germline ends. The CDR3 is 14 residues long. CDR3 sequence reads: CASSQEPLNTEAFF. In DNA, the CDR3 is TGCGCCAGCAGCCAAGAGCCTCTGAACACTGAAGCTTTCTTT.

CDR3 in DNA: TGTGCCAGCTCACAGGAATACATGAACACTGAAGCTTTCTTT. It is translated as CASSQEYMNTEAFF. The chain links TRBV18 to TRBJ1-1; D gene uncertain. Germline V gene data show CDR1 as KGHSH and CDR2 as LQKENI. This CDR3 is built from 14 residues. V gave up 4 bases and J gave up 0 bases, with 9 bases separating them.

This sequence joins TRBV27 and TRBJ1-5, with a weak D call TRBD1 (5 bases). Trimming removed 5 bases at V and 7 bases at J, with 15 bases between. Germline CDR1 reads MNHEY; CDR2 reads SMNVEV (reference sequence). CDR3 length: 14 amino acids. The CDR3 sequence: CASSVVGGGQPQHF. The CDR3 DNA reads as TGTGCCAGCAGTGTCGTCGGGGGTGGCCAGCCCCAGCATTTT.

V usage is TRBV2 and J usage is TRBJ2-1; tentative D call: TRBD2 (6 bases). The germline CDR1 and CDR2 sequences are SNHLY and FYNNEI. V lost 7 bases and J lost 3, with 13 bases in between. The CDR3 sequence is 14 residues long. CDR3 protein: CASILATLYNEQFF. The CDR3 nucleotides are TGTGCCAGCATCCTAGCGACCCTCTACAATGAGCAGTTCTTC.

The chain has TRBV2 and TRBJ2-2; a weak D match, TRBD2 (5 bases). CDR1 is SNHLY, CDR2 FYNNEI, per germline. The V gene lost 6 bases and the J gene lost 5 bases, with 19 bases spanning the gap. The CDR3 length is 16 residues. CDR3 sequence (DNA): TGTGCCAGCAGGCAAGTTCCGGGAATCGAGACCGGGGAGCTGTTTTTT. Translation: CASRQVPGIETGELFF.

The chain joins TRBV28 to TRBJ1-6; TRBD1 might be the D (6 bases). The germline CDR1 and CDR2 sequences are MDHEN and SYDVKM. V lost 7 bases, J lost 9 bases, and 22 bases lay in between. The CDR3 is made up of 16 amino acids. CDR3 nucleotide sequence: TGTGCCAGCACCCCAAGGGGGACTCCTTCAGGTTCACCCCTCCACTTT. Translating gives CASTPRGTPSGSPLHF.

This clone showed up just once. The rearrangement links TRBV18 to TRBJ2-5, with D maybe TRBD1 (5 bases). Germline V CDR1 and CDR2: KGHSH, LQKENI. Trimming pared 5 bases from V and 2 bases from J, leaving 9 bases between. The CDR3 sequence is 13 residues long. In DNA form, the CDR3 reads TGTGCCAGCTCAATAGGGGTACAAGAGACCCAGTACTTC. Amino acid sequence: CASSIGVQETQYF. Based on the CDR3 plus reference TRBV18 and TRBJ2-5, the full variable domain is NAGVMQNPRHLVRRRGQEARLRCSPMKGHSHVYWYRQLPEEGLKFMVYLQKENIIDESGMPKERFSAEFPKEGPSILRIQQVVRGDSAAYFCASSIGVQETQYFGPGTRLLVL.

V and J are TRBV5-1 and TRBJ2-3; D may be TRBD1 (6 bases). Germline assignment: CDR1 SGHRS and CDR2 YFSETQ. This CDR3 contains 14 residues. V was trimmed by 4 bases and J by 0 bases, leaving 9 bases between them. The CDR3 spells CASSIGQSTDTQYF. The CDR3 bases are TGCGCCAGCAGCATCGGACAGAGCACAGATACGCAGTATTTT.

The CDR3 bases are TGTGCCAGCCGGACAACTGAAGAGACCCAGTACTTC. As protein: CASRTTEETQYF. The chain couples TRBV28 to TRBJ2-5; possible D gene TRBD1, 5 bases. CDR1 and CDR2 from the germline V gene are MDHEN and SYDVKM. This CDR3 has 12 residues. The V end lost 8 bases, the J end lost 3 bases, and 10 bases lay between the germline ends.